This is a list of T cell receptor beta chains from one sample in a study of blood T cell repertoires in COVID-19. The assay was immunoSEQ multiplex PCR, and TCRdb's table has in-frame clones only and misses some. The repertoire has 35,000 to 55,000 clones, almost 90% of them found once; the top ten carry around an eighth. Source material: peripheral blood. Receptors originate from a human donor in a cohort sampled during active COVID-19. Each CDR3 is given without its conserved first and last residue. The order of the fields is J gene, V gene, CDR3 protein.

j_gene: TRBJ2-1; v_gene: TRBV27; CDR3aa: ASSSRVARGDYEQF
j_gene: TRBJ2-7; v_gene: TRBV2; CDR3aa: ASVERPYPYTYEQY
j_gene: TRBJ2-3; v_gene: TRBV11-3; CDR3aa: ASSLGLAGGFRTDTQY
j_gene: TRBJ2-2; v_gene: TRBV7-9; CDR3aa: ASRGTGDTGELF
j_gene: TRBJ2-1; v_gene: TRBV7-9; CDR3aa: ASSLSVSDYYNEQF
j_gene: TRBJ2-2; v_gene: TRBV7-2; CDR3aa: ASSPGQAPGELF
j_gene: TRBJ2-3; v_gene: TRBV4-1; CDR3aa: ASSQDPTSGGVYATDTQY
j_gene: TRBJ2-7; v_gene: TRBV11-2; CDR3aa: ASSRETYEQY
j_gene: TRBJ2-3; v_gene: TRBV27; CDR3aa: ASSLHRVAGESSTDTQY
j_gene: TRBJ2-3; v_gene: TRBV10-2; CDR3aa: ASSESGGAGDTQY
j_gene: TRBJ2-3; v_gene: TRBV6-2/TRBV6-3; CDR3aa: ASSQGGPTDTQY
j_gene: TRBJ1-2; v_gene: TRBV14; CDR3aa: ASSQEGGPYGYT